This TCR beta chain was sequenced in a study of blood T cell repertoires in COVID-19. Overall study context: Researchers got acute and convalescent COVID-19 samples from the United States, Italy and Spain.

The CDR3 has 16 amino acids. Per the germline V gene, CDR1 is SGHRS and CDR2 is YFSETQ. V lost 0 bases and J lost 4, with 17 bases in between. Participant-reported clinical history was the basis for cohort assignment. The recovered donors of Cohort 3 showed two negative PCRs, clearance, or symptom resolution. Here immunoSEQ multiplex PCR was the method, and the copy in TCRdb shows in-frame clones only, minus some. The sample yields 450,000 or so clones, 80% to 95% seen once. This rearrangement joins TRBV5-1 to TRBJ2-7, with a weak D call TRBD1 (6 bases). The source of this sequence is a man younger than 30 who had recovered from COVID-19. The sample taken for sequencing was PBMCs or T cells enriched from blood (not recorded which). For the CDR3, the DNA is TGCGCCAGCAGCTTGGCCACCGGGACACCCACGTACGAGCAGTACTTC. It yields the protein CASSLATGTPTYEQYF. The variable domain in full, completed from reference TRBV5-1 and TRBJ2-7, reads KAGVTQTPRYLIKTRGQQVTLSCSPISGHRSVSWYQQTPGQGLQFLFEYFSETQRNKGNFPGRFSGRQFSNSRSEMNVSTLELGDSALYLCASSLATGTPTYEQYFGPGTRLTVT.